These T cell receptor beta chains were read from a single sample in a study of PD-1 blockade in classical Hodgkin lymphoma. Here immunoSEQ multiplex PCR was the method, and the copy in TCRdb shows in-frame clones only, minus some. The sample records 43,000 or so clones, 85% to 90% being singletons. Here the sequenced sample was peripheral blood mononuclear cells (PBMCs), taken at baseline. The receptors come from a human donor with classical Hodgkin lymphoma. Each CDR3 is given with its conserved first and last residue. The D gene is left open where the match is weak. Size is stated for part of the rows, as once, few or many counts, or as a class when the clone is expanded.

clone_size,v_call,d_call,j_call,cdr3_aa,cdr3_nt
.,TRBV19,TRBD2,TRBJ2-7,CASSSRLAPPYEQYF,TGTGCCAGTAGTTCCCGACTAGCCCCTCCCTACGAGCAGTACTTC
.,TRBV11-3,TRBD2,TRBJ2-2,CASSPDSSGRLFF,TGTGCCAGCAGCCCTGACTCTAGCGGGAGGCTGTTTTTT
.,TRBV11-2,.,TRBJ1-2,CASSLEMGSGGYTF,TGTGCCAGCAGCTTAGAGATGGGGTCGGGTGGCTACACCTTC
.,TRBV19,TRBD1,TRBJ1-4,CASTSAGGSNEKLFF,TGTGCCAGTACCTCCGCAGGGGGATCTAATGAAAAACTGTTTTTT
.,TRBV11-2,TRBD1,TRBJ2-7,CASSLVRDSTSYEQYF,TGTGCCAGCAGCTTAGTCAGGGACAGTACTTCCTACGAGCAGTACTTC
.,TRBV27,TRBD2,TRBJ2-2,CASSLHPTSGLNTGELFF,TGTGCCAGCAGTCTCCACCCGACTAGCGGCTTGAACACCGGGGAGCTGTTTTTT
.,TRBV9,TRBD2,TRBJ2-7,CASSVGTSGSYEQYF,TGTGCCAGCAGCGTTGGGACTAGCGGTTCCTACGAGCAGTACTTC
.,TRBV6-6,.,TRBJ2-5,CASSYSGRKETQYF,TGTGCCAGCAGTTACTCGGGCAGGAAAGAGACCCAGTACTTC
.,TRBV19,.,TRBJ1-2,CASSIHPIRKNYGYTF,TGTGCCAGTAGTATACACCCCATCCGGAAGAACTATGGCTACACCTTC
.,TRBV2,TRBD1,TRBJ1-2,CASSRQGGNYGYTF,TGTGCCAGCAGTAGACAGGGAGGGAACTATGGCTACACCTTC
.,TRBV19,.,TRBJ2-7,CASRDRQGGYEQYF,TGTGCCAGTCGAGATAGACAGGGAGGCTACGAGCAGTACTTC
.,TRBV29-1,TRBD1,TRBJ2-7,CSVGDRGTYEQYF,TGCAGCGTTGGGGACAGGGGGACCTACGAGCAGTACTTC
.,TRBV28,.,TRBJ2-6,CASSLFSPCSGANVLTF,TGTGCCAGCAGTTTATTTTCCCCCTGCTCTGGGGCCAACGTCCTGACTTTC
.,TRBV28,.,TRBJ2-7,CASSLHGSSYEQYF,TGTGCCAGCAGTTTACACGGTTCCTCCTACGAGCAGTACTTC
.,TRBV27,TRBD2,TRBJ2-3,CASSLLAGGVDTQYF,TGTGCCAGCAGTTTACTAGCGGGAGGGGTAGATACGCAGTATTTT
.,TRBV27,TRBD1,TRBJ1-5,CASSPSTGGFQPQHF,TGTGCCAGCAGTCCGTCGACAGGGGGCTTTCAGCCCCAGCATTTT
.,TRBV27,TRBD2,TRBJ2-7,CASRIAGRKPYEQYF,TGTGCCAGCAGGATAGCGGGTCGAAAGCCCTACGAGCAGTACTTC
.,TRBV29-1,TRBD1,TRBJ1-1,CSVATGSTEAFF,TGCAGCGTTGCGACAGGGAGCACTGAAGCTTTCTTT
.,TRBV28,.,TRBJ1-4,CASAETREKLFF,TGTGCCAGCGCGGAGACGCGGGAAAAACTGTTTTTT
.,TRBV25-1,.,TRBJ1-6,CASSVFDNSPLHF,TGTGCCAGCAGTGTCTTTGATAATTCACCCCTCCACTTT
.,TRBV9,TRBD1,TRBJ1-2,CASSGTGLIYGYTF,TGTGCCAGCAGCGGGACAGGGCTTATCTATGGCTACACCTTC
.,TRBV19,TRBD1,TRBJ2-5,CASSLDGQVEYF,TGTGCCAGTAGCCTGGATGGACAGGTCGAGTACTTC
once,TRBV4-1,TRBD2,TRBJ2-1,CASSQGTSGPYNEQFF,TGCGCCAGCAGCCAAGGAACTAGCGGGCCTTACAATGAGCAGTTCTTC
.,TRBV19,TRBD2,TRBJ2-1,CASTTSGSGDEQFF,TGTGCCAGTACTACTAGCGGGAGTGGAGATGAGCAGTTCTTC
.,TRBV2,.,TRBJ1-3,CASSPVGRFSGNTIYF,TGTGCCAGCAGCCCCGTTGGGCGGTTCTCTGGAAACACCATATATTTT
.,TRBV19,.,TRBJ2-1,CASAPGQATFSAGRQFF,TGTGCCAGTGCCCCGGGGCAGGCAACTTTCTCCGCTGGTCGACAGTTCTTC
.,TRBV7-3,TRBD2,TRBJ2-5,CASSSTSDQETQYF,TGTGCCAGCAGCTCGACTAGCGACCAAGAGACCCAGTACTTC
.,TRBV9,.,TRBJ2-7,CASSVAPRPTYEQYF,TGTGCCAGCAGCGTAGCCCCTAGGCCCACCTACGAGCAGTACTTC
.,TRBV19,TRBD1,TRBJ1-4,CASSPRTGINEKLFF,TGTGCCAGTAGCCCTAGGACAGGGATTAATGAAAAACTGTTTTTT